These 27 T cell receptor beta chains came from one sample sequenced in a study of T cell repertoires in cytomegalovirus infection. TCRdb called the reads again in MiXCR, with one record for every CDR3 protein. This sample has around 340,000 distinct CDR3 sequences; 25% to 30% occur once, and the top ten carry 20%. No antigens are known for them. This material consisted of cultured PBMCs, taken from culture after CMV antigen stimulation. These receptors were collected from a human donor in good health (CMV status not recorded). Some clones in this sample may be carry-over from other donors' samples.

This sequence joins TRBV11-3 and TRBJ1-6; D gene uncertain. The CDR3 sequence is 14 residues long. Germline V CDR1 and CDR2: SGHNT, YENEEA. V lost 2 bases and J 5 bases, leaving 7 bases between the germline ends. CDR3 residues: CASSLRSDNSPLHF. DNA for the CDR3: TGTGCCAGCAGCTTAAGGTCGGATAATTCACCCCTCCACTTT. Full variable domain (outside the CDR3, taken from reference TRBV11-3 and TRBJ1-6): EAGVVQSPRYKIIEKKQPVAFWCNPISGHNTLYWYLQNLGQGPELLIRYENEEAVDDSQLPKDRFSAERLKGVDSTLKIQPAELGDSAVYLCASSLRSDNSPLHFGNGTRLTVT.

This clonotype was counted a few times. This chain joins TRBV20-1 and TRBJ2-3; TRBD2 agrees at 7 bases. The CDR3 runs to 15 residues. CDR1 and CDR2 from the germline V gene are DFQATT and SNEGSKA (reference sequence). V trimming: 6 bases; J trimming: 2 bases; junction bases outside the gene matches: 11. The CDR3 loop is CSATSGTQSTDTQYF. The CDR3, as DNA: TGCAGTGCAACCAGCGGGACCCAATCCACAGATACGCAGTATTTT.

This clonotype occurred many times. The CDR3, as DNA: TGTGCCAGCAGCTACCTCCTCTTGACAGGGGAAAACAATGAGCAGTTCTTC. Its translation: CASSYLLLTGENNEQFF. The rearrangement uses TRBV7-9 and TRBJ2-1, with TRBD1 matching 8 bases. Germline V gene sequence: CDR1 SEHNR, CDR2 FQNEAQ (reference sequence). This CDR3 is 17 amino acids long. V gave up 4 bases and J gave up 5 bases; unmatched junction bases: 13.

V usage is TRBV4-1 and J usage is TRBJ1-1; the match to TRBD1 covers 9 bases. V shed 7 bases and J 3 bases; nucleotides not matched to a gene: 15. This CDR3 is built from 17 residues. The V gene's germline CDR1 is MGHRA and CDR2 YSYEKL. CDR3 amino acids: CASNRPGQGVGDTEAFF. The CDR3 region has the DNA TGCGCCAGCAACCGACCGGGACAGGGAGTGGGGGACACTGAAGCTTTCTTT.

J is TRBJ2-2 and V is TRBV27; D not resolved. The CDR3 is made up of 12 amino acids. Trimming left V 5 bases short and J 6 bases short, with 7 bases between. Looked up from germline, CDR1 is MNHEY and CDR2 is SMNVEV (reference sequence). The DNA of the CDR3 is TGTGCCAGCAGTCGTGGACCCGGGGAGCTGTTTTTT. Amino acids: CASSRGPGELFF.

This chain joins TRBV4-2 and TRBJ2-2; TRBD1 agrees at 8 bases. The CDR3 runs 19 residues. The V gene end was trimmed by 1 base and the J gene end by 6 bases; junction bases not matched to a gene: 16. CDR1 and CDR2 (germline): LGHNA, YNFKEQ. In DNA, the CDR3 is TGTGCCAGCAGCCAAGCTACCGCCCGGACAGGGTTCGGATCCGGGGAGCTGTTTTTT. This codes for CASSQATARTGFGSGELFF.

This clonotype has a count of ten or more. The rearrangement links TRBV7-3 to TRBJ2-5; D could derive from TRBD1 or TRBD2 (6 bases each). CDR1 is SGHTA and CDR2 is FQGTGA in the germline V gene. The CDR3 runs to 14 residues. As DNA, the CDR3 is TGTGCGAGCGCCCGGGGGCAGGGACAAGAGACCCAGTACTTC. Translation: CASARGQGQETQYF.

This clonotype was recorded at least ten times. This chain uses TRBV27 with TRBJ2-7, with D unclear. Trimming removed 7 bases at V and 2 bases at J, with 15 bases between. The CDR3 runs 14 residues. Germline loops: CDR1 MNHEY, CDR2 SMNVEV (reference sequence). The CDR3 spells CASTSLTATYEQYF. CDR3 in DNA: TGTGCCAGCACCTCCCTGACGGCTACCTACGAGCAGTACTTC.

This sequence joins TRBV27 and TRBJ2-4; D is possibly TRBD1 or TRBD2 (5 bases each). From germline, CDR1 is MNHEY and CDR2 SMNVEV (reference sequence). Trimming pared 3 bases from V and 1 base from J, leaving 13 bases between. The CDR3 has 16 amino acids. CDR3 coding DNA: TGTGCCAGCAGTTTTGGCACGGGGCAGGCCAAAAACATTCAGTACTTC. It encodes CASSFGTGQAKNIQYF.

This clonotype occurred a few times. The chain recombines TRBV7-8 with TRBJ1-2; 9 bases are a match to TRBD1. The length of the CDR3 is 14 residues. The germline gives CDR1 SGHVS, CDR2 FQNEAQ. J gave up 10 bases and V 5 bases, and 11 bases lay outside the gene matches. The CDR3 nucleotides are TGTGCCAGCAGCCCCCGATGGGACAGGGATGACTACACCTTC. The encoded protein is CASSPRWDRDDYTF.

About this clonotype: A much larger clone is a single base away; this may be a read error. This chain connects TRBV7-2 to TRBJ1-1; D is undetermined. V was cut by 7 bases and J by 0 bases, with 15 bases left in between. CDR1 and CDR2 (germline): SGHTA, FQGNSA. The CDR3 has 15 amino acids. The CDR3 DNA reads TGTGCCAGCAACCGCGAGACGGATTTGAACACTGAAGCTTTCTTT. This translates into CASNRETDLNTEAFF.

Comment on this clonotype: The conserved phenylalanine or tryptophan normally closing the CDR3 is absent here, so this likely arose from a read error. This chain links TRBV12-3 or TRBV12-4 with TRBJ2-7; 8 bases match TRBD1. Trimming at V came to 8 bases and at J to 3 bases, leaving 3 bases not matched to a gene. This CDR3 comprises 12 residues. The CDR3 region has the DNA TGTGCCAGCCGACAGGGGTACTACGAGCAGTACTTA. It yields the protein CASRQGYYEQYL.

V gene TRBV6-2 or TRBV6-3 combines with J gene TRBJ1-1; D gene uncertain. The CDR3 totals 14 residues. The V end was cut by 10 bases, the J end by 7 bases, with 22 bases between. CDR1 and CDR2 (germline): MNHEY, SVGEGT. The CDR3 coding sequence is TGTGCCACACATTCGACCCAGGCGGTATATGAAGCTTTCTTT. It translates to CATHSTQAVYEAFF.

This clonotype was counted only a few times. The V and J genes are TRBV28 and TRBJ2-5; 7 nucleotides line up with TRBD1. The CDR3 extends over 14 amino acids. Germline-derived CDR1 and CDR2 are MDHEN and SYDVKM. V shed 4 bases, J shed 6 bases, and the junction held 8 bases outside the gene matches. The CDR3 bases are TGTGCCAGCAGTTCGACAGGGCGGCGGAAGACCCAGTACTTC. Its translation is CASSSTGRRKTQYF.

This rearrangement joins TRBV19 to TRBJ2-1; perhaps TRBD2 as D (6 bases). CDR3 length: 16 residues. Trimming took 6 bases from V and 0 from J, leaving 15 bases between them. CDR1 and CDR2 (germline): LNHDA, SQIVND (reference sequence). The CDR3 sequence is CASSLGLLGSYNEQFF. Written as DNA, the CDR3 is TGTGCCAGTAGCCTAGGACTACTAGGCTCCTACAATGAGCAGTTCTTC.

V is TRBV7-6 and J is TRBJ2-3; 7 bases are a match to TRBD2. Germline CDR1 reads SGHVS; CDR2 reads FNYEAQ. The CDR3 is 14 residues long. Germline trimming cut 7 bases from V and 5 bases from J; bases unmatched to any gene: 9. In DNA form, the CDR3 reads TGTGCCAGCAAGAGAAGCGGGGTGGGAGATACGCAGTATTTT. As protein: CASKRSGVGDTQYF.

This clonotype occurred a few times. V usage is TRBV6-6 and J usage is TRBJ2-7; TRBD2 aligns across 10 bases. The length of the CDR3 is 14 residues. V trimming: 6 bases; J trimming: 4 bases; junction bases outside the gene matches: 6. Germline-derived CDR1 and CDR2 are MNHNY and SVGAGI (reference sequence). Written as DNA, the CDR3 is TGTGCCAGCAGGCTAGCGGGAGTACTTTACGAGCAGTACTTC. It encodes CASRLAGVLYEQYF.

The V call is TRBV20-1, the J call TRBJ2-4, with D perhaps being TRBD1 or TRBD2 (7 bases each). The V and J ends lost 6 bases and 4 bases respectively, with 16 bases between them. Germline loops: CDR1 DFQATT, CDR2 SNEGSKA (reference sequence). CDR3 size: 14 residues. This CDR3 is CSAKSGTDKNIQYF. The CDR3 DNA follows: TGCAGTGCAAAAAGCGGGACAGATAAAAACATTCAGTACTTC.

V and J are TRBV7-3 and TRBJ2-1; 10 bases fit TRBD2. V shed 3 bases and J 4 bases; nucleotides not matched to a gene: 6. This CDR3 comprises 16 residues. Germline V gene lookup returns CDR1 SGHTA and CDR2 FQGTGA. The CDR3 is CASSFLGTSAYNEQFF. CDR3 bases: TGTGCCAGCAGCTTTCTCGGGACTAGCGCTTACAATGAGCAGTTCTTC.

This clonotype was picked up a small number of times. This chain joins TRBV20-1 and TRBJ2-3, with 9 bases fitting TRBD2. Germline CDR1 and CDR2: DFQATT and SNEGSKA (reference sequence). This CDR3 is built from 16 residues. The junction had 8 bases not matched to a gene; V was cut back by 0 bases and J by 4 bases. The CDR3, as DNA: TGCAGTGCTAGAGATACTACAAGCGGGGGGCCAGATACGCAGTATTTT. Translation: CSARDTTSGGPDTQYF.

There are a few counts of this clonotype. This CDR3 reads CASSPPSGYGRTEAFF. CDR3 bases: TGTGCCAGCTCACCACCGTCAGGGTATGGGCGCACTGAAGCTTTCTTT. This sequence joins TRBV18 and TRBJ1-1, with D possibly TRBD1 on 5 matching bases. The CDR3 has 16 amino acids. Trimming pared 0 bases from V and 4 bases from J, leaving 15 bases between. The germline V gene encodes CDR1 KGHSH and CDR2 LQKENI.

This chain links TRBV6-1 with TRBJ2-5; no firm D call. V was trimmed by 5 bases and J by 5 bases, leaving 21 bases between them. The CDR3 has 16 residues. Germline CDR1 is MNHNS and CDR2 is SASEGT. In DNA, the CDR3 is TGTGCCAGCAGTTCAAATCCTGGCTTCGGATTGGAGACCCAGTACTTC. Protein product: CASSSNPGFGLETQYF.

This clonotype was recorded a few times. The chain combines TRBV14 with TRBJ2-5, with D possibly TRBD2 on 5 matching bases. The CDR3 loop spans 13 amino acids. Germline assignment: CDR1 SGHDN and CDR2 FVKESK. V was shortened by 4 bases and J by 2 bases, with 8 bases between the two germline ends. As DNA, the CDR3 is TGTGCCAGCAGCCGTAGCGCGCAAGAGACCCAGTACTTC. Translated, it gives CASSRSAQETQYF.

The V call is TRBV28, the J call TRBJ1-5; D unclear. This CDR3 has 13 amino acids. The V end was cut by 4 bases, the J end by 7 bases, with 11 bases between. The V gene's germline CDR1 is MDHEN and CDR2 SYDVKM. CDR3 DNA sequence: TGTGCCAGCAGTTCCAGCCCTCACCAGCCCCAGCATTTT. It encodes CASSSSPHQPQHF. The full variable domain, completed using reference TRBV28 and TRBJ1-5, is DVKVTQSSRYLVKRTGEKVFLECVQDMDHENMFWYRQDPGLGLRLIYFSYDVKMKEKGDIPEGYSVSREKKERFSLILESASTNQTSMYLCASSSSPHQPQHFGDGTRLSIL.

This clonotype was recorded many times. The chain links TRBV7-2 to TRBJ2-1, with unresolved D. This CDR3 is built from 11 residues. Germline V lookup: CDR1 SGHTA, CDR2 FQGNSA. Trimming shortened V by 3 bases and J by 7 bases, and 4 bases separated the two germline ends. The CDR3 coding sequence is TGTGCCAGCAGCTTCCGGAATGAGCAGTTCTTC. Protein: CASSFRNEQFF.

The J gene is TRBJ2-7, the V gene TRBV6-6; D uncertain. Germline V CDR1 and CDR2: MNHNY, SVGAGI (reference sequence). The CDR3 has 13 amino acids. The ends were cut back, 0 bases at V and 4 bases at J, with 7 bases in the middle. The chain's CDR3 is CASSYSDKYEQYF. In DNA, the CDR3 is TGTGCCAGCAGTTACTCAGACAAGTACGAGCAGTACTTC.

This clonotype came up a few times. V usage is TRBV6-1 and J usage is TRBJ1-5; possible D gene TRBD1, 5 bases. The germline CDR1 and CDR2 sequences are MNHNS and SASEGT. The CDR3 is 14 amino acids. Between the trimmed V and J ends, which lost 5 bases and 10 bases, there was a span of 18 bases. CDR3 coding DNA: TGTGCCAGCAGTTACAAAGGGGTTACCTCCCCCCAGCATTTT. Translating it yields CASSYKGVTSPQHF.